This is a list of T cell receptor beta chains from one sample in a study of OX40 agonist ivuxolimab in advanced cancers. This table comes from immunoSEQ multiplex PCR, and its TCRdb copy is limited to in-frame clones, with some not included. The data show 90,000 to 150,000 clones, roughly nine tenths seen once. Here the sequenced sample was CD4+ or CD8+ T cells sorted from blood, taken in a trial of the OX40 agonist ivuxolimab. These receptors came from an adult with an advanced solid tumor such as melanoma, head and neck, liver or kidney cancer. Both conserved end residues are part of each CDR3. Fields, in order: CDR3 length, V gene, D gene, J gene, clone size, CDR3 protein, CDR3 DNA. A D gene is named only where the DNA matches it firmly. Size values are once, few and many counts, or a class for expanded clones, and some rows have none.

>13|TRBV7-2|NA|TRBJ1-1|NA
CASSPQGNTEAFF
TGTGCCAGCAGTCCCCAGGGGAACACTGAAGCTTTCTTT
>18|TRBV18|TRBD1|TRBJ2-6|NA
CASSPPTGGLTGANVLTF
TGTGCCAGCTCACCACCGACAGGGGGATTGACTGGGGCCAACGTCCTGACTTTC
>14|TRBV7-2|NA|TRBJ1-2|NA
CASSLDTTNYGYTF
TGTGCCAGCAGCTTAGATACGACGAACTATGGCTACACCTTC
>15|TRBV9|NA|TRBJ2-2|NA
CASSVAGKGAGELFF
TGTGCCAGCAGCGTAGCCGGAAAAGGGGCCGGGGAGCTGTTTTTT
>15|TRBV9|TRBD1|TRBJ2-7|NA
CASSVGQGGPYEQYF
TGTGCCAGCAGCGTGGGACAGGGAGGTCCATACGAGCAGTACTTC
>14|TRBV28|NA|TRBJ2-7|NA
CASSLGVVSYEQYF
TGTGCCAGCAGCTTGGGGGTGGTGAGCTACGAGCAGTACTTC
>17|TRBV4-2|TRBD1|TRBJ2-3|few
CASSLGTGGTHTDTQYF
TGTGCCAGCAGCCTCGGCACAGGGGGCACACACACAGATACGCAGTATTTT
>15|TRBV7-2|TRBD1|TRBJ1-6|NA
CASSWGTGHNSPLHF
TGTGCCAGCAGCTGGGGGACAGGGCATAATTCACCCCTCCACTTT
>19|TRBV5-6|TRBD2|TRBJ2-2|NA
CATLPSGGAGRANTGELFF
TGTGCCACCCTTCCGAGCGGGGGAGCGGGTCGGGCGAACACCGGGGAGCTGTTTTTT
>14|TRBV6-1|TRBD1|TRBJ1-5|NA
CASFGDRGKGPQHF
TGTGCCAGCTTCGGAGACAGGGGGAAGGGGCCCCAGCATTTT
>16|TRBV2|TRBD2|TRBJ2-1|NA
CASGTSGDAVYNEQFF
TGTGCCAGCGGGACTAGCGGCGACGCGGTTTACAATGAGCAGTTCTTC
>16|TRBV9|NA|TRBJ1-5|few
CASSVGGAGSNQPQHF
TGTGCCAGCAGCGTAGGGGGGGCAGGGAGCAATCAGCCCCAGCATTTT
>14|TRBV4-3|NA|TRBJ2-7|NA
CASSPNPAAYEQYF
TGCGCCAGCAGCCCGAATCCGGCCGCCTACGAGCAGTACTTC